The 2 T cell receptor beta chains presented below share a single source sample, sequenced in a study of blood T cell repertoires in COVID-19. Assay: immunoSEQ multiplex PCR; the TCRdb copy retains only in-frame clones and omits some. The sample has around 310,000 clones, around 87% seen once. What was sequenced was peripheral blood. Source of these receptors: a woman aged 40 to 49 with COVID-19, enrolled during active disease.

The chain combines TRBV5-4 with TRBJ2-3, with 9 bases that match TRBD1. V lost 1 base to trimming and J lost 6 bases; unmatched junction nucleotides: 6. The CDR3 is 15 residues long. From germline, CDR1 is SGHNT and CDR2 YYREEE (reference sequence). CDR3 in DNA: TGTGCCAGCAGCTTGACAGGGGGCGCAGGGGATACGCAGTATTTT. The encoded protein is CASSLTGGAGDTQYF.

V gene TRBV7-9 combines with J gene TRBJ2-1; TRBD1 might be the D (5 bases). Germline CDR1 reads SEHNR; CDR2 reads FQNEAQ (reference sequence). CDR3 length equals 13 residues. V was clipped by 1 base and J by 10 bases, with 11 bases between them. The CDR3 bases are TGTGCCAGCAGCTTAGATGGGGCAGGGGAGCAGTTCTTC. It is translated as CASSLDGAGEQFF.